This T cell receptor (beta chain) was found in a study of T cell responses to AZD1222 COVID-19 vaccine. The study's findings and limits: Spike-spanning, vaccine-associated CD4 TCRs were dominant at 160-218 and 743-854. Seropositive at baseline were only 5 or 6 AZD1222 recipients.

Sequenced by immunoSEQ multiplex PCR; TCRdb stores in-frame clones only, minus some. The sample carries some 120,000 clones, around 88% recorded once. A word on this clone: Its antigen remains unidentified.

CDR1 is MNHEY, CDR2 SVGAGI, per germline. With 5 bases removed from V and 2 bases from J, the gap between germline ends came to 13 bases. The CDR3 runs to 14 residues. The sequence was obtained from an adult in good health. The sample here was peripheral blood, taken on day 0 of AZD1222 vaccination. This chain uses TRBV6-5 with TRBJ2-7; TRBD1 might be the D (6 bases). The chain's CDR3 is CASSLRQATYEQYF. In nucleotides, the CDR3 is TGTGCCAGCAGTCTTCGACAGGCTACCTACGAGCAGTACTTC.